Included here is one TCR beta chain sequence, with context. Its recognized antigen is unknown. Within one base of it there is no much larger clone, and no base qualities were kept. The sample belongs to a study of cytomegalovirus exposure and HLA in healthy donors (dated by TCRdb to the late 2010s). In terms of the full investigation: According to a later analysis, one platform produced both the 110 or so validation repertoires and the roughly 640 repertoires of the first cohort. In addition to the first cohort of 500 to 850 subjects, a separate validation cohort of some 120 different subjects was used. The study aimed to test whether signatures of past pathogen exposure could be identified by cataloging public T cell receptors. High-throughput TCR immunosequencing, statistical association of individual TCRs with disease status, and machine learning were combined to predict cytomegalovirus infection status.

Separate from the approximately 700-subject first cohort, the validation cohort of some 130 subjects was the group to which the donors belonged. What the work shows at the level of the full study, not this receptor alone: According to the authors, the approach could potentially be generalized to other disease states and immunological phenotypes. Of the cluster scores, about 94% were above 0 in a later analysis, which found that TCRs clustered in the first cohort also tended to co-occur in the 95 to 150 validation repertoires. Cytomegalovirus status was reported to be diagnosed by the classifier with high specificity and sensitivity in both the original and validation cohorts. A few of the identified cytomegalovirus-associated TCR beta chains were confirmed in vitro to be specific for cytomegalovirus antigens. All 120 or so repertoires were used to score co-occurrence in the validation cohort in a later analysis, because that analysis had no HLA typing for the cohort. The study listed 150 to 200 TCR beta chains as associated with cytomegalovirus. Most TCR sequences were seen in very few donors, while some public TCRs were found in many individuals.

The method behind the library was the immunoSEQ multiplex PCR assay. The study's own analysis went as follows. To diagnose cytomegalovirus status from the catalog of TCR beta chain sequences, a statistical classification framework was built. Held by TCRdb, this immuneACCESS table contains in-frame sequences only and omits some clones. Under half of the omission traces to an unresolved V gene where checked; the cause of the rest is unknown. That table furnishes V, J and clone size, whereas the DNA furnished D and trimming. The sample table shows roughly 250,000 clones, and about 86% are seen once. The biggest ten clones account for less than 1.5% of the sample. The specimen sequenced was PBMCs. The clonotype comes from a woman in her twenties or thirties in good health and CMV-seropositive.

This receptor has the CDR3 CASSLEGQGARAYSYNEQFF. The DNA sequence reads TGTGCCAGCAGCTTGGAGGGACAGGGGGCGAGGGCCTACTCCTACAATGAGCAGTTCTTC. The rearrangement combines TRBV7-6 with TRBJ2-1, with TRBD1 identical over 12 junction bases. Inclusive of the bounding cysteine and phenylalanine, the CDR3 is 20 residues long. The sequence is cut down to CDR3 DNA, 60 bases in frame from base 1. From a lookup of the germline V gene, CDR1 and CDR2 are SGHVS and FNYEAQ. Compared with germline, V lacks 3 bases and J lacks 0 bases; bases without a gene match: 12.